This TCR beta chain was recorded in a study of molecular identifiers for immune sequencing clone quantification. One entry per CDR3 protein, called by TCRdb with MiXCR from the PCR reads. The data hold roughly 50,000 distinct CDR3 sequences, with 35% to 40% observed a single time. The study's findings and limits: In cases of identical TCR molecules sharing a barcode, highly expanded clone sizes could be underestimated. Reports indicate spiked Jurkat TCR RNA from one cell could be found among about 1.1 million naive cells.

This clonotype has a count of ten or more. The antigen is unknown. The sequencing input was naive CD8+ T cells from blood, with Jurkat cell RNA spiked in. The sample's subset: FACS-sorted CD8+CD4-CCR7+CD45RA+ naive T cells. This clonotype was obtained from a human donor in good health. Some libraries in this study had Jurkat cell RNA spiked in.

The CDR3 DNA sequence: TGTGCCAGCACTACAGCGGGAGGCCCGGGATATGAGCAGTTCTTC. This gives the protein CASTTAGGPGYEQFF. The chain carries TRBV12-3 or TRBV12-4 and TRBJ2-1, with 9 bases lining up with TRBD2. The CDR3 is 15 amino acids. V was clipped by 7 bases and J by 8 bases; unmatched bases: 12.